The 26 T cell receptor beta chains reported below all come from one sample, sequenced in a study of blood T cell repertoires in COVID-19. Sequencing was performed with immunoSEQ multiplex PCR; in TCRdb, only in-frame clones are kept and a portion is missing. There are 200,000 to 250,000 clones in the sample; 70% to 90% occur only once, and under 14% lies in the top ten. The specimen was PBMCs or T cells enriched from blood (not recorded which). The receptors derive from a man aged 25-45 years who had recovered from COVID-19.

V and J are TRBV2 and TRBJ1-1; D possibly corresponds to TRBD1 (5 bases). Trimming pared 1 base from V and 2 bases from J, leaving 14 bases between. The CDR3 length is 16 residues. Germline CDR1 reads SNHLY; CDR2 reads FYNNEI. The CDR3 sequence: CASSEVFGADNTEAFF. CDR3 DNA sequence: TGTGCCAGCAGTGAAGTTTTTGGGGCGGACAACACTGAAGCTTTCTTT.

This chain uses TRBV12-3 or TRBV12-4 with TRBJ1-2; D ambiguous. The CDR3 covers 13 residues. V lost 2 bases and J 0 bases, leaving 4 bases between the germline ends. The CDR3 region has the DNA TGTGCCAGCAGTTTATCGGCTAACTATGGCTACACCTTC. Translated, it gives CASSLSANYGYTF.

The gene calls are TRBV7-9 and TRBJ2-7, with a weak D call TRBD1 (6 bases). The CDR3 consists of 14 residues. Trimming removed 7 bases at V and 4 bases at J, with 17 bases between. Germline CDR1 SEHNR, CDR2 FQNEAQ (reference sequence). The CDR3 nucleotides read TGTGCCAGCACCGATGGGGGCAGCTTATACGAGCAGTACTTC. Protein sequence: CASTDGGSLYEQYF.

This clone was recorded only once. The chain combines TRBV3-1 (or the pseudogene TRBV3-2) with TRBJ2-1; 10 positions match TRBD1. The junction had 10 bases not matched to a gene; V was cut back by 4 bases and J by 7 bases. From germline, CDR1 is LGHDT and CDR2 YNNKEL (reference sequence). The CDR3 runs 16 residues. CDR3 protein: CASSLTGTGASNEQFF. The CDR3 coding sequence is TGTGCCAGCAGCCTTACCGGGACAGGGGCAAGTAATGAGCAGTTCTTC.

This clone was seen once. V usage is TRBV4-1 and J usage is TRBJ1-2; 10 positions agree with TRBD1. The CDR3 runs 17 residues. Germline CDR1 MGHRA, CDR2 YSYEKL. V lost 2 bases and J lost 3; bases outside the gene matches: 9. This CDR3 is CASSQSAGTGAYYGYTF. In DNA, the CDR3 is TGCGCCAGCAGCCAAAGCGCCGGGACAGGGGCCTACTATGGCTACACCTTC.

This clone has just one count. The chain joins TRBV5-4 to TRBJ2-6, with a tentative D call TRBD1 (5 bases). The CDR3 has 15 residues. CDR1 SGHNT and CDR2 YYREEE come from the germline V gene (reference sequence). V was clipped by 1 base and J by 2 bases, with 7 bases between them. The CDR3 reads CASSLKGAGANVLTF. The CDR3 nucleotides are TGTGCCAGCAGCTTGAAAGGGGCTGGGGCCAACGTCCTGACTTTC.

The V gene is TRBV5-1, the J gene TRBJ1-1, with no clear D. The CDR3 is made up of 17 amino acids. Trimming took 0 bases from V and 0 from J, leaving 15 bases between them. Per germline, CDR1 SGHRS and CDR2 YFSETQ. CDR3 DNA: TGCGCCAGCAGCTTGGTCTCGGGTGTGATTATGAACACTGAAGCTTTCTTT. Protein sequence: CASSLVSGVIMNTEAFF.

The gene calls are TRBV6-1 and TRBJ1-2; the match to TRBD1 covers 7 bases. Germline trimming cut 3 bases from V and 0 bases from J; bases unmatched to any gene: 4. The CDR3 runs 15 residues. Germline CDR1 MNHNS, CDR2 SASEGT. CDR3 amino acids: CASSEDRKSNYGYTF. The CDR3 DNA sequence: TGTGCCAGCAGTGAGGACAGGAAATCTAACTATGGCTACACCTTC.

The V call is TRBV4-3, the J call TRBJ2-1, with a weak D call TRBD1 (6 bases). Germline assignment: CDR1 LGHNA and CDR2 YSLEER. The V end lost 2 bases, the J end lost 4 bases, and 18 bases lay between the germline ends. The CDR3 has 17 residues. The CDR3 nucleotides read TGCGCCAGCAGCCAAAGCCGCTTCCGGGACACGTACAATGAGCAGTTCTTC. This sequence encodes CASSQSRFRDTYNEQFF.

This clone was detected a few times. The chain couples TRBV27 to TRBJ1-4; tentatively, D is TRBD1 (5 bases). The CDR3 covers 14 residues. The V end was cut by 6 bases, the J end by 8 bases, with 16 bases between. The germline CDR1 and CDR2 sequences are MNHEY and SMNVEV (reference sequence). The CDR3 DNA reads TGTGCCAGCAGGAAGGGACTCAGTGGAGAAAAACTGTTTTTT. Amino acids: CASRKGLSGEKLFF.

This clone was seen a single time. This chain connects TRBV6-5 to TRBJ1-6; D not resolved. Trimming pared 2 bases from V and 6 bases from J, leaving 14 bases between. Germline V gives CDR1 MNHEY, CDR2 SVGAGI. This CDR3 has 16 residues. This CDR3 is CASSYTLRFPNSPLHF. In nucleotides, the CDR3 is TGTGCCAGCAGTTACACCCTTCGGTTCCCTAATTCACCCCTCCACTTT.

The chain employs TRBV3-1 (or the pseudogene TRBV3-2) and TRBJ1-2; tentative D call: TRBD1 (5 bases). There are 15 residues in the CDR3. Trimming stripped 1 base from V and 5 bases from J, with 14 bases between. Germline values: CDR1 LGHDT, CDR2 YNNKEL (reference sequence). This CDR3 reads CASSQAPQGRYGYTF. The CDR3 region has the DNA TGTGCCAGCAGCCAAGCCCCCCAGGGAAGGTATGGCTACACCTTC.

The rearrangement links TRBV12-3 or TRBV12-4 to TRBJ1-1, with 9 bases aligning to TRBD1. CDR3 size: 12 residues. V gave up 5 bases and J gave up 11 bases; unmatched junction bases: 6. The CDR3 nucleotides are TGTGCCAGCAGTGGGACAGGGAAGCAGGCTTTCTTT. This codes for CASSGTGKQAFF.

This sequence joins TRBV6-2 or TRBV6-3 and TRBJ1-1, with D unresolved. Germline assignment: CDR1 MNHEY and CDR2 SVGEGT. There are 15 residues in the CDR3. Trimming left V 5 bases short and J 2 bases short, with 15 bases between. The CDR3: CASSPSGSLNTEAFF. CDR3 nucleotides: TGTGCCAGCAGTCCCTCCGGTTCATTAAACACTGAAGCTTTCTTT.

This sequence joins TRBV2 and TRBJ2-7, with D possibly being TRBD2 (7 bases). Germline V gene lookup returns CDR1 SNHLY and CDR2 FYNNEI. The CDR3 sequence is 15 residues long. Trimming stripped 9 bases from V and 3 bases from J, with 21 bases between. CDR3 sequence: CASTPGRAGVYEQYF. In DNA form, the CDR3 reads TGTGCCAGTACCCCGGGGAGGGCAGGGGTCTACGAGCAGTACTTC.

The chain's CDR3 is CASSSPAPDRKKQYF. CDR3 in DNA: TGTGCCAGCAGTTCCCCAGCACCAGACAGAAAAAAGCAGTACTTC. J is TRBJ2-7 and V is TRBV27; a possible D gene is TRBD1 (5 bases). Trimming left V 4 bases short and J 8 bases short, with 21 bases between. The CDR3 spans 15 residues. Germline V CDR1 and CDR2: MNHEY, SMNVEV (reference sequence).

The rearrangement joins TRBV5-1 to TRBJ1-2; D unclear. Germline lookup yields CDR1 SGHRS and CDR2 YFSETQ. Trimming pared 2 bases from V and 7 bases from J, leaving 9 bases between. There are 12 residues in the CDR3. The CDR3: CASSLSYGGYTF. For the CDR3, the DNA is TGCGCCAGCAGCTTATCATACGGTGGCTACACCTTC.

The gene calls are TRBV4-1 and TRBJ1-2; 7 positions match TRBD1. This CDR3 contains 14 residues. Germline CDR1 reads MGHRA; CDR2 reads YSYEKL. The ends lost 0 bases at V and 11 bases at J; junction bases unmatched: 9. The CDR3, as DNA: TGCGCCAGCAGCCAAGATATTTCGAGGGGGCGGTACACCTTC. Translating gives CASSQDISRGRYTF.

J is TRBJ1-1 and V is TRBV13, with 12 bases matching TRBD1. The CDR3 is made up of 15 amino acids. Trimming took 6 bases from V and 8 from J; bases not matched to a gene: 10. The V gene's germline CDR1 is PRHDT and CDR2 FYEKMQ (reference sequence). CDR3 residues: CASRKTGQGAVEAFF. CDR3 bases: TGTGCCAGCAGGAAAACGGGACAGGGGGCCGTAGAAGCTTTCTTT.

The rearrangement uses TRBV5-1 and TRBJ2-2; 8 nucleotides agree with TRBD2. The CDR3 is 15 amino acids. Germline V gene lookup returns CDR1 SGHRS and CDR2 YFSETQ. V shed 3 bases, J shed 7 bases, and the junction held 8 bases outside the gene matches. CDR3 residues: CASSSQAGAGGELFF. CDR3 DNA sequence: TGCGCCAGCAGCTCTCAAGCGGGAGCGGGCGGGGAGCTGTTTTTT.

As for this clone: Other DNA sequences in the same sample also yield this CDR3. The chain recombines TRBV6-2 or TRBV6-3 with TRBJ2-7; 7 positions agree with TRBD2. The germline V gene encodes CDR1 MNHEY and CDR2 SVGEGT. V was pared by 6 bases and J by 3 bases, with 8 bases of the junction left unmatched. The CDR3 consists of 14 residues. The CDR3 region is CASSFPGGNYEQYF. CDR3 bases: TGTGCCAGCAGCTTCCCCGGGGGGAACTACGAGCAGTACTTC.

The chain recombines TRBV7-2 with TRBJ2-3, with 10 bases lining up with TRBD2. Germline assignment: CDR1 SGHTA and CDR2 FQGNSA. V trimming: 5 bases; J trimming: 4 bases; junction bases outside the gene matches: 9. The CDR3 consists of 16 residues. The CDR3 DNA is TGTGCCAGCAGCGACGGCGAGCGGGGGGGAGCAGATACGCAGTATTTT. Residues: CASSDGERGGADTQYF.

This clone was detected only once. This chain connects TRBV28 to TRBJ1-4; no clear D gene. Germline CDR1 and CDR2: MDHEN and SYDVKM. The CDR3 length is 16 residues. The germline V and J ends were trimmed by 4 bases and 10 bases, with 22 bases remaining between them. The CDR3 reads CASSSGLADLAGKLFF. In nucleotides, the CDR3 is TGTGCCAGCAGTTCTGGGCTGGCAGACCTCGCTGGAAAACTGTTTTTT.

This chain's CDR3 is CASASLGTSGRLGTQYF. The CDR3 nucleotides are TGTGCCAGCGCGAGCCTAGGGACTAGCGGGAGATTGGGGACCCAGTACTTC. The V call is TRBV7-9, the J call TRBJ2-5; 14 nucleotides match TRBD2. V lost 8 bases and J lost 7; bases outside the gene matches: 15. Germline lookup yields CDR1 SEHNR and CDR2 FQNEAQ (reference sequence). The CDR3 sequence is 17 residues long.

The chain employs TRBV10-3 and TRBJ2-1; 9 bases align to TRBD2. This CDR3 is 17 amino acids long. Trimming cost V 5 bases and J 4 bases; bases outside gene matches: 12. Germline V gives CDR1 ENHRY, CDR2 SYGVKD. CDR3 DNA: TGTGCCATCAGTCGTGACGGTAGCGGGGGCCGATACAATGAGCAGTTCTTC. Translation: CAISRDGSGGRYNEQFF.

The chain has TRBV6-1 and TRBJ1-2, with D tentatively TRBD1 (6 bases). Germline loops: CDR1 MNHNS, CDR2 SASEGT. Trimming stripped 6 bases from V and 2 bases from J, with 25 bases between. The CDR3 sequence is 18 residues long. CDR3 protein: CASRERGQRETLNYGYTF. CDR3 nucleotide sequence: TGTGCCAGCAGGGAAAGAGGACAGAGGGAAACTCTAAACTATGGCTACACCTTC.